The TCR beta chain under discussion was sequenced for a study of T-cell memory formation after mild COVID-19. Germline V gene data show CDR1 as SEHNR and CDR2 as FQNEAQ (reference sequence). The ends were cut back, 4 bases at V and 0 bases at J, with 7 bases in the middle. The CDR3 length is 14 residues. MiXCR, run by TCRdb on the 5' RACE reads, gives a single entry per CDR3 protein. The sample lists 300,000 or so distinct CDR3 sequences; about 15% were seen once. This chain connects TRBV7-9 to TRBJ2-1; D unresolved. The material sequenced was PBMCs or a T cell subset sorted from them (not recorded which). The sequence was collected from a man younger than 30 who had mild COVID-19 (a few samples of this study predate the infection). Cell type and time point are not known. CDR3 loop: CASSSPISYNEQFF. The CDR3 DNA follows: TGTGCCAGCAGCTCCCCGATCTCCTACAATGAGCAGTTCTTC.